This T cell receptor beta chain was identified in a study of blood T cells in healthy people across ages. Together with a sample-barcoded 5' primer, a J-beta primer mix was included in a second PCR lasting about 7 to 12 cycles. Each cDNA molecule, via a template-switch adaptor with 12 random nucleotides, was tagged. TCRdb reanalysed the 5' RACE reads using MiXCR and keeps one entry per CDR3 protein. This table holds fewer than 800,000 distinct CDR3 sequences, roughly 49% found once. This clonotype was observed a few times. The CDR3 is 16 residues long. The V end lost 1 base, the J end lost 3 bases, and 13 bases lay between the germline ends. Germline CDR1 SGHDN, CDR2 FVKESK. The authors extracted at least 5 micrograms of total RNA per sample.

The sequence was collected from a woman between 55 and 75 years old in good health. The chain couples TRBV14 to TRBJ2-1, with D perhaps given as TRBD1 or TRBD2 (5 bases each). The specimen was blood. CDR3 amino acids: CASSQGPGRIYNEQFF. CDR3 in DNA: TGTGCCAGCAGCCAAGGACCGGGACGGATCTACAATGAGCAGTTCTTC.